Below, 15 T cell receptor beta chains from the same sample are listed, as sequenced in a study of technical replicates of blood from a few donors. Measured with immunoSEQ multiplex PCR; TCRdb has only the in-frame clones, and not every one. The sample consists of roughly 97,000 clones, approximately 96% of them appearing once. The sequencing sample was made of T cells isolated from PBMCs. These receptors were collected from a human donor in good health.

The chain combines TRBV5-6 with TRBJ1-5; possible D gene TRBD1, 5 bases. The CDR3 runs 15 residues. The V gene lost 0 bases and the J gene lost 2 bases, with 9 bases spanning the gap. Looked up from germline, CDR1 is SGHDT and CDR2 is YYEEEE. CDR3 amino acids: CASSLASTGNQPQHF. DNA for the CDR3: TGTGCCAGCAGCTTGGCTTCGACAGGCAATCAGCCCCAGCATTTT.

The chain carries TRBV9 and TRBJ1-1; no clear D. Deletions cut 6 bases from V and 6 bases from J, with 21 bases between. The CDR3 is 15 residues long. Germline CDR1 and CDR2: SGDLS and YYNGEE. The CDR3 loop is CASTVDSGGYAEAFF. DNA of the CDR3: TGTGCCAGCACTGTCGACTCGGGAGGATACGCTGAAGCTTTCTTT. Full variable domain (rest looked up from reference TRBV9 and TRBJ1-1): DSGVTQTPKHLITATGQRVTLRCSPRSGDLSVYWYQQSLDQGLQFLIQYYNGEERAKGNILERFSAQQFPDLHSELNLSSLELGDSALYFCASTVDSGGYAEAFFGQGTRLTVV.

This clone appeared a few times. The chain combines TRBV19 with TRBJ1-5, with 7 nucleotides matching TRBD1. The V gene's germline CDR1 is LNHDA and CDR2 SQIVND (reference sequence). CDR3 length equals 15 residues. V shed 7 bases, J shed 3 bases, and the junction held 9 bases outside the gene matches. The CDR3: CASKVDRVYNQPQHF. The CDR3 nucleotides are TGTGCCAGTAAGGTTGACAGGGTATACAATCAGCCCCAGCATTTT. Combining the CDR3 with reference TRBV19 and TRBJ1-5 gives the whole variable domain DGGITQSPKYLFRKEGQNVTLSCEQNLNHDAMYWYRQDPGQGLRLIYYSQIVNDFQKGDIAEGYSVSREKKESFPLTVTSAQKNPTAFYLCASKVDRVYNQPQHFGDGTRLSIL.

V and J are TRBV27 and TRBJ1-5; TRBD1 matches at 8 bases. J lost 5 bases, V lost 2 bases, and 11 bases had no gene match. CDR1 MNHEY and CDR2 SMNVEV come from the germline V gene (reference sequence). The CDR3 is 17 residues long. This CDR3 is CASSLRQGTGVDQPQHF. As DNA, the CDR3 is TGTGCCAGCAGTTTAAGACAGGGGACGGGCGTCGATCAGCCCCAGCATTTT.

This clone was counted between two and nine times. The chain recombines TRBV5-6 with TRBJ1-1; no clear D gene. CDR1 SGHDT and CDR2 YYEEEE come from the germline V gene. The CDR3 extends over 15 amino acids. The V and J ends lost 4 bases and 5 bases respectively, with 18 bases between them. The CDR3 region has the DNA TGTGCCAGCAGCCGAGATCGAGGGCGCCGGACTGAAGCTTTCTTT. The encoded protein is CASSRDRGRRTEAFF.

This chain uses TRBV10-3 with TRBJ1-2; possible D gene TRBD1, 6 bases. The germline V gene encodes CDR1 ENHRY and CDR2 SYGVKD. Deletions cut 3 bases from V and 0 bases from J, with 11 bases between. This CDR3 spans 15 amino acids. In DNA form, the CDR3 reads TGTGCCATCAGTGATCAGACAGGATCTAACTATGGCTACACCTTC. Amino acid sequence: CAISDQTGSNYGYTF.

The chain couples TRBV4-3 to TRBJ2-1; a possible D gene is TRBD2 (5 bases). CDR1 and CDR2 (germline): LGHNA, YSLEER. V lost 0 bases and J lost 10, with 7 bases in between. The CDR3 totals 12 residues. CDR3 region: CASSQDRGEQFF. The CDR3 coding sequence is TGCGCCAGCAGCCAAGATCGGGGAGAGCAGTTCTTC.

The chain combines TRBV20-1 with TRBJ2-1; D is possibly TRBD2 (6 bases). Germline CDR1 is DFQATT and CDR2 is SNEGSKA (reference sequence). The CDR3 extends over 11 amino acids. The CDR3 here is CLPGLSNEQFF. The CDR3 DNA sequence: TGCCTTCCGGGACTTTCCAATGAGCAGTTCTTC.

The chain combines TRBV19 with TRBJ2-2; 7 bases are a match to TRBD1. This CDR3 region has 14 residues. J lost 1 base, V lost 4 bases, and 0 bases had no gene match. Germline V CDR1 and CDR2: LNHDA, SQIVND (reference sequence). The chain's CDR3 is CASSTGGNTGELFF. Written as DNA, the CDR3 is TGTGCCAGTAGTACAGGGGGGAACACCGGGGAGCTGTTTTTT.

The chain links TRBV28 to TRBJ2-7, with TRBD1 matching over 10 bases. From germline, CDR1 is MDHEN and CDR2 SYDVKM. V lost 7 bases to trimming and J lost 5 bases; unmatched junction nucleotides: 8. The CDR3 extends over 14 amino acids. The CDR3 spells CASTVRDRGHEQYF. CDR3 nucleotides: TGTGCCAGCACCGTCCGGGACAGGGGTCACGAGCAGTACTTC.

The V call is TRBV6-5, the J call TRBJ2-1; 10 nucleotides agree with TRBD2. CDR1 is MNHEY, CDR2 SVGAGI, per germline. CDR3 length: 15 residues. V gave up 1 base and J gave up 8 bases; unmatched junction bases: 5. CDR3 nucleotide sequence: TGTGCCAGCAGTTACTATACTAGCGGGAACGATGAGCAGTTCTTC. It encodes CASSYYTSGNDEQFF.

This clone was recorded once. The chain employs TRBV5-1 and TRBJ1-2, with a tentative D call TRBD1 (6 bases). V lost 5 bases and J lost 1, with 12 bases in between. Germline-derived CDR1 and CDR2 are SGHRS and YFSETQ. The CDR3 loop spans 14 amino acids. The CDR3 loop reads CASREAGDNYGYTF. In nucleotides, the CDR3 is TGCGCCAGCAGAGAGGCAGGGGATAACTATGGCTACACCTTC.

This chain's CDR3 is CASDQRAINEQFF. In DNA form, the CDR3 reads TGTGCCAGCGATCAGCGGGCGATCAATGAGCAGTTCTTC. The chain joins TRBV2 to TRBJ2-1, with D possibly matching TRBD2 (6 bases). The CDR3 length is 13 residues. Germline V gives CDR1 SNHLY, CDR2 FYNNEI. Deletions cut 8 bases from V and 6 bases from J, with 14 bases between. The full variable domain, rest sourced from reference TRBV2 and TRBJ2-1, is EPEVTQTPSHQVTQMGQEVILRCVPISNHLYFYWYRQILGQKVEFLVSFYNNEISEKSEIFDDQFSVERPDGSNFTLKIRSTKLEDSAMYFCASDQRAINEQFFGPGTRLTVL.

The V and J genes are TRBV4-2 and TRBJ1-5; the D gene is possibly TRBD1 (5 bases). This CDR3 is 16 amino acids long. Trimming shortened V by 4 bases and J by 4 bases, and 17 bases separated the two germline ends. Germline lookup yields CDR1 LGHNA and CDR2 YNFKEQ. CDR3 DNA sequence: TGTGCCAGCAGCCTCGACGCGGGGGAAGGGAATCAGCCCCAGCATTTT. Amino acid sequence: CASSLDAGEGNQPQHF.

CDR3 in amino acids: CASSGRGEGAPTIYGYTF. As DNA, the CDR3 is TGTGCCAGCAGCGGCCGGGGTGAGGGGGCGCCGACTATCTATGGCTACACCTTC. The V gene is TRBV9, the J gene TRBJ1-2, with 7 bases fitting TRBD1. CDR3 length equals 18 residues. V lost 3 bases, J lost 4 bases, and 18 bases stayed unmatched. Germline CDR1 SGDLS, CDR2 YYNGEE.